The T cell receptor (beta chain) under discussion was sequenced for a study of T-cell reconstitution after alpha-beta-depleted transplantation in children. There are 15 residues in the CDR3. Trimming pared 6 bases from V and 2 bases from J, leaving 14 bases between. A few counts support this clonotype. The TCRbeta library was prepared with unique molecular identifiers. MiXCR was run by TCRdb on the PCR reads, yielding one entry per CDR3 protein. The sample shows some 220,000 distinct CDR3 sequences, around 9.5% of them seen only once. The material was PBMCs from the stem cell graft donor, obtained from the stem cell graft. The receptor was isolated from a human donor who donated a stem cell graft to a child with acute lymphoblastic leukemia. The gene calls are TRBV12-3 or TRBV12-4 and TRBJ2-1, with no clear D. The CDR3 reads CASSPIGLPYNEQFF. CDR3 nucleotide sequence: TGTGCCAGCAGCCCGATAGGGTTACCCTACAATGAGCAGTTCTTC.